This T cell receptor (beta chain) was documented in a study of cytomegalovirus exposure and HLA in healthy donors. Study results and caveats: In a later analysis, about 17,000 TCR beta sequences were associated with HLA alleles at 0.05 false discovery rate.

Note on this clone: The antigen remains undetermined.

J lost 1 base, V lost 0 bases, and 17 bases had no gene match. Germline V CDR1 and CDR2: SGHRS, YFSETQ. This CDR3 comprises 21 residues. Primers included in the PCR were 60 Vbeta and 13 Jbeta primers. Clones were sequenced by immunoSEQ multiplex PCR, and TCRdb holds only the in-frame ones, with some missing. The sample shows 200,000 to 300,000 clones, 80% to 90% of them seen only once. Each donor was healthy, and each was a bone marrow donor. This TCR was recovered from a woman aged 40-49 years in good health and CMV-seropositive. The J gene is TRBJ2-7, the V gene TRBV5-1; 12 nucleotides line up with TRBD2. Material for sequencing was PBMCs. In DNA, the CDR3 is TGCGCCAGCAGCTTGGGGCCTAGCGGGAGGGTGGGCAACGCAAAATCCTACGAGCAGTACTTC. Translation gives CASSLGPSGRVGNAKSYEQYF.